This T cell receptor (beta chain) was sequenced for a study of blood T cells in healthy people across ages. This clonotype occurred a few times. Its antigen is not known. All donors came from Russia, were Caucasian and healthy, and spanned ages roughly 6 to 95. Collection of 8.5 to 10 milliliters of peripheral blood was performed for each donor. Study-wide points: There was no known CMV status for donors, so expanded clonotype changes were possibly confounded. TCR beta diversity, measured per million T cells, fell in a roughly linear way with age.

A second PCR, run for about 6 to 12 cycles, used a sample-barcoded 5' primer plus a J-beta primer mix. TCRdb ran MiXCR on the 5' RACE reads and lists one entry per CDR3 protein. The sample has about 1.6 million distinct CDR3 sequences, roughly a third seen once. Looked up from germline, CDR1 is GTSNPN and CDR2 is SVGIG (reference sequence). V lost 0 bases and J 9 bases, leaving 9 bases between the germline ends. The CDR3 sequence is 12 residues long. The chain is built from TRBV30 and TRBJ2-1, with D unclear. The clonotype was recovered from a woman aged 30 to 39 in good health. The sample consisted of blood. CDR3 sequence reads: CAWSVVLREQFF. CDR3 in DNA: TGTGCCTGGAGTGTTGTTCTCCGTGAGCAGTTCTTC.